This record covers a single TCR beta chain. Per germline, CDR1 LGHNT and CDR2 FRNRAP. V shed 1 base and J shed 5 bases, with 24 bases lying between them. CDR3 length: 20 residues. This sample is part of a study of control samples from healthy donors and cancer patients. Assay used: immunoSEQ multiplex PCR; TCRdb lists only in-frame clones, some missing. This sample yields 100,000 to 150,000 clones, of which over 85% are seen a single time; 4.5% to 7% belongs to the top ten. Sequences were obtained from blood. This TCR was sampled from a man between 18 and 35 years old in good health. This rearrangement joins TRBV12-5 to TRBJ1-6, with TRBD1 as a possible D gene (6 bases). CDR3 residues: CASGLARRGGGRINNSPLHF. The DNA for the CDR3 is TGTGCTAGTGGTTTGGCGCGGCGCGGGGGGGGGCGAATAAATAATTCACCCCTCCACTTT.